The 12 T cell receptor beta chains below were found in one sample sequenced in a study of blood T cells in healthy people across ages. Primers used in a second PCR of roughly 7 to 12 cycles were a sample-barcoded 5' primer and a J-beta primer mix. TCRdb reprocessed the 5' RACE reads via MiXCR and lists one record per CDR3 protein. The sample shows over 700,000 distinct CDR3 sequences, approximately 55% of them seen only once. The sequenced sample consisted of blood. The receptors come from a man older than 75 in good health.

Only one count was recorded for this clonotype. This chain connects TRBV9 to TRBJ2-7; D possibly corresponds to TRBD1 (5 bases). V lost 4 bases, J lost 2 bases, and 16 bases lay in between. Germline loops: CDR1 SGDLS, CDR2 YYNGEE. The CDR3 loop spans 15 amino acids. The CDR3 here is CASSFSQGFPYEQYF. Written as DNA, the CDR3 is TGTGCCAGCAGCTTTAGTCAGGGTTTTCCCTACGAGCAGTACTTC.

The chain recombines TRBV11-3 with TRBJ2-4; D may match TRBD1 or TRBD2 (5 bases each). TRBJ2-5 explains the end of the DNA better; the J call may be wrong. The germline V gene encodes CDR1 SGHNT and CDR2 YENEEA. CDR3 size: 14 residues. CDR3 nucleotide sequence: TGTGCCAGCAGCTTATCTTCCGGGGACGAGACCCAGTACTTC. Protein product: CASSLSSGDETQYF.

The chain has TRBV27 and TRBJ2-1; 14 bases agree with TRBD2. CDR1 MNHEY and CDR2 SMNVEV come from the germline V gene (reference sequence). V shed 5 bases, J shed 9 bases, and the junction held 12 bases outside the gene matches. The length of the CDR3 is 17 residues. The CDR3: CASSLTATSGRATEQFF. The CDR3 DNA is TGTGCCAGCAGTCTAACCGCGACTAGCGGGAGGGCGACTGAGCAGTTCTTC.

The chain has TRBV7-9 and TRBJ2-6, with D perhaps matching TRBD1 (5 bases). The germline V gene has CDR1 SEHNR and CDR2 FQNEAQ (reference sequence). CDR3 size: 13 residues. Trimming cost V 11 bases and J 0 bases, with 8 bases left between them. This CDR3 reads CAPQGSGANVLTF. DNA for the CDR3: TGTGCCCCCCAGGGCTCTGGGGCCAACGTCCTGACTTTC.

The V gene is TRBV28, the J gene TRBJ1-4; 7 bases align to TRBD1. Germline CDR1 reads MDHEN; CDR2 reads SYDVKM. With 4 bases clipped from V and 6 bases from J, the junction kept 5 bases outside the gene matches. This CDR3 region has 14 residues. CDR3: CASSSGQAYEKLFF. CDR3 coding DNA: TGTGCCAGCAGTTCCGGACAGGCCTATGAAAAACTGTTTTTT.

This chain joins TRBV6-1 and TRBJ2-7; D might be TRBD2 (6 bases). The CDR3 sequence is 14 residues long. Per germline, CDR1 MNHNS and CDR2 SASEGT. Trimming removed 8 bases from V and 2 bases from J, with 16 bases in between. CDR3 region: CASGESGRPYEQYF. The CDR3, as DNA: TGTGCCAGCGGGGAAAGCGGGCGCCCCTACGAGCAGTACTTC.

The chain carries TRBV29-1 and TRBJ2-1; TRBD2 agrees at 15 bases. With 5 bases clipped from V and 4 bases from J, the junction kept 6 bases outside the gene matches. This CDR3 region has 16 residues. Germline V gene sequence: CDR1 SQVTM, CDR2 ANQGSEA. The CDR3 spells CSVPGTSGRTYNEQFF. In DNA form, the CDR3 reads TGCAGCGTTCCGGGGACTAGCGGGAGGACTTACAATGAGCAGTTCTTC.

V gene TRBV20-1 combines with J gene TRBJ2-3; 12 bases map to TRBD2. CDR3 length: 14 residues. Germline CDR1 and CDR2: DFQATT and SNEGSKA (reference sequence). With 0 bases clipped from V and 14 bases from J, the junction kept 9 bases outside the gene matches. The CDR3 sequence is CSARDMTSGRYAYF. DNA of the CDR3: TGCAGTGCTAGAGATATGACTAGCGGGAGATACGCGTATTTT.

This clonotype was observed a single time. One end of the junction varies from germline; a read error may be responsible. The chain links TRBV6-1 to TRBJ1-2; D gene unclear. The CDR3 length is 14 residues. Germline assignment: CDR1 MNHNS and CDR2 SASEGT. The CDR3 protein is CASSQNIGVVGYTF. Written as DNA, the CDR3 is TGTGCCAGCAGTCAGAACATCGGCGTGGTTGGCTACACCTTT.

This clonotype was seen a handful of times. The V call is TRBV15, the J call TRBJ1-1; TRBD1 aligns across 7 bases. The CDR3 is 14 amino acids. Germline V CDR1 and CDR2: LNHNV, YYDKDF (reference sequence). V dropped 0 bases and J dropped 10; count of bases not matched to a gene: 8. The CDR3 region is CATSRDGAGGVAFF. CDR3 sequence (DNA): TGTGCCACCAGCAGAGACGGGGCAGGGGGTGTAGCTTTCTTT.

The J gene is TRBJ2-1, the V gene TRBV20-1; the D gene is possibly TRBD2 (6 bases). The CDR3 loop spans 16 amino acids. Germline V gene lookup returns CDR1 DFQATT and CDR2 SNEGSKA (reference sequence). Trimming shortened V by 7 bases and J by 2 bases, and 21 bases separated the two germline ends. The CDR3: CSESSFLSGTYNEQFF. CDR3 nucleotides: TGCAGTGAGTCTAGTTTTCTTAGCGGAACCTACAATGAGCAGTTCTTC.

The genes are TRBV4-2 and TRBJ2-1, with 11 bases aligning to TRBD2. The V and J ends lost 0 bases and 10 bases, in that order; junction bases with no gene match: 2. Germline CDR1 LGHNA, CDR2 YNFKEQ. The CDR3 spans 14 residues. Written as DNA, the CDR3 is TGTGCCAGCAGCCAAGAACTAGCGGGAGACGAGCAGTTCTTC. Amino acid sequence: CASSQELAGDEQFF.